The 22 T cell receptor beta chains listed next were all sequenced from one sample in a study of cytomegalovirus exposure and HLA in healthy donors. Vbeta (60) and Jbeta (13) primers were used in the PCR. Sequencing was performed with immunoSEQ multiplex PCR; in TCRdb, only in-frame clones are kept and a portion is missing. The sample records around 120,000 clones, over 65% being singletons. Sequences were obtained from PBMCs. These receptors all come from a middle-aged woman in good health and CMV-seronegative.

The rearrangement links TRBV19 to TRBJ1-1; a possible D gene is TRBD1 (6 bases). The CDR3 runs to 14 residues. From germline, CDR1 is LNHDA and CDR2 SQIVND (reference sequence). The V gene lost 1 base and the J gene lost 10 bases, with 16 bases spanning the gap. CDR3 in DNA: TGTGCCAGTAGTATAGCCCAGGGGCTGGCTGCAGCTTTCTTT. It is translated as CASSIAQGLAAAFF.

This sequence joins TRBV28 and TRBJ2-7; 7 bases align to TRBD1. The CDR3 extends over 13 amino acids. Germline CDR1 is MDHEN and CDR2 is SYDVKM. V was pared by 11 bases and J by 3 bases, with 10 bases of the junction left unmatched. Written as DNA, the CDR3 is TGTGCCGTCAAGGGGGCGCCCCTCTACGAGCAGTACTTC. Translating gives CAVKGAPLYEQYF.

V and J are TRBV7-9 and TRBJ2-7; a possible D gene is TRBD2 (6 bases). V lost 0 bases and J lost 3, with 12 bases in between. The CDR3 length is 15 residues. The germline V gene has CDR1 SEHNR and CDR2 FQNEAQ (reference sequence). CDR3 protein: CASSLAAGRFYEQYF. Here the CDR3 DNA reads TGTGCCAGCAGCTTAGCGGCAGGGAGGTTCTACGAGCAGTACTTC.

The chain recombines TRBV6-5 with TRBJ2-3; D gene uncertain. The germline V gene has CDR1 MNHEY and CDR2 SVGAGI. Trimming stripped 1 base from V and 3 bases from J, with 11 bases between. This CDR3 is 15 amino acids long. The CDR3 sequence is CASSYLASGTDTQYF. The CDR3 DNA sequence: TGTGCCAGCAGTTACTTGGCTAGTGGGACAGATACGCAGTATTTT.

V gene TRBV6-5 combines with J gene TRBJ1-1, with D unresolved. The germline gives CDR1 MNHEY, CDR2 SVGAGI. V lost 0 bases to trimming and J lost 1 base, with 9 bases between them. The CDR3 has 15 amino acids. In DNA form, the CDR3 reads TGTGCCAGCAGTTACTCCTCGGACTGGAACACTGAAGCTTTCTTT. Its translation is CASSYSSDWNTEAFF.

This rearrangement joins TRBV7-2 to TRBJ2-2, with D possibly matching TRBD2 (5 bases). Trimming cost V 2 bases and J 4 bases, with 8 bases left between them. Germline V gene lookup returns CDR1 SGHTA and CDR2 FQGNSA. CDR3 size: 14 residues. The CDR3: CASSLKRSTGELFF. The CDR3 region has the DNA TGTGCCAGCAGCTTAAAGCGGAGCACCGGGGAGCTGTTTTTT.

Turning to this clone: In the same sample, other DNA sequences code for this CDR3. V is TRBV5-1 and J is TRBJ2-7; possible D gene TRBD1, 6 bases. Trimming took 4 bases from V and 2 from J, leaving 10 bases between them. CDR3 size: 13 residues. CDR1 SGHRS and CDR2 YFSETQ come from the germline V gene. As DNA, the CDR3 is TGCGCCAGCAGCCGCACAGGGACCTACGAGCAGTACTTC. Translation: CASSRTGTYEQYF. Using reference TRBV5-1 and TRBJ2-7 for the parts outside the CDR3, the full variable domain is KAGVTQTPRYLIKTRGQQVTLSCSPISGHRSVSWYQQTPGQGLQFLFEYFSETQRNKGNFPGRFSGRQFSNSRSEMNVSTLELGDSALYLCASSRTGTYEQYFGPGTRLTVT.

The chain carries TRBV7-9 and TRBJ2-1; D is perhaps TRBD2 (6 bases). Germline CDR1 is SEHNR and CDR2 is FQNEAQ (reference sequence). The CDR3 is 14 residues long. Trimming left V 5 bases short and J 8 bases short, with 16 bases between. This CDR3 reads CASSPGNPGDEQFF. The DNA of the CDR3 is TGTGCCAGCAGCCCCGGGAACCCGGGGGATGAGCAGTTCTTC.

The chain's CDR3 is CASSQDFREAYEQYF. CDR3 DNA sequence: TGCGCCAGCAGCCAAGATTTCCGGGAGGCCTACGAGCAGTACTTC. The rearrangement links TRBV4-3 to TRBJ2-7; 7 bases fit TRBD2. CDR3 length equals 15 residues. Germline V gives CDR1 LGHNA, CDR2 YSLEER. J lost 2 bases, V lost 0 bases, and 4 bases had no gene match.

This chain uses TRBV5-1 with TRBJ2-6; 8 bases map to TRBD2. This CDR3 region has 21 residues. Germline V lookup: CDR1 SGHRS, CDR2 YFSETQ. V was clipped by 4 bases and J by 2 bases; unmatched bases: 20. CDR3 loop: CASSGRWGLSGSSPGANVLTF. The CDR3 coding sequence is TGCGCCAGCAGCGGGAGATGGGGACTAAGCGGGAGTTCCCCTGGGGCCAACGTCCTGACTTTC.

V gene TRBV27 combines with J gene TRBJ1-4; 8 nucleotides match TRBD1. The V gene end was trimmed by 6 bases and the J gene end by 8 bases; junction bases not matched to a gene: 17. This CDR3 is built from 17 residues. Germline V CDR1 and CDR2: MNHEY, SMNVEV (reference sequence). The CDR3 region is CASRTGTGKGFLEKLFF. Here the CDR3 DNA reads TGTGCCAGCAGAACCGGGACAGGCAAAGGTTTTTTGGAAAAACTGTTTTTT.

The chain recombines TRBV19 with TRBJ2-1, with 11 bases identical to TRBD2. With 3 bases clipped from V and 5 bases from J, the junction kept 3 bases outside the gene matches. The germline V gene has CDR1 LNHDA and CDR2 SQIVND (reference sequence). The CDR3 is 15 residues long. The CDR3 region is CASSILAGGDNEQFF. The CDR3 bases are TGTGCCAGTAGTATCTTAGCGGGGGGGGACAATGAGCAGTTCTTC.

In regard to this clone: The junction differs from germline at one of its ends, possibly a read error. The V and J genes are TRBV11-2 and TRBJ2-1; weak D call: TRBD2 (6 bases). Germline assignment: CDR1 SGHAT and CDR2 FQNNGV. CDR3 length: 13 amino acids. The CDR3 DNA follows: TGTGCCAGCAGCCGCGGGACCTCCAATGGGCAGTTCTTC. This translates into CASSRGTSNGQFF.

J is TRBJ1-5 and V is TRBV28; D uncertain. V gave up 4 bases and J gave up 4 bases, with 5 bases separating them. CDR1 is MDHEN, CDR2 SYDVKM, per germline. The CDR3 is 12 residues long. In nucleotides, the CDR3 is TGTGCCAGCAGTTCGGTTAATCAGCCCCAGCATTTT. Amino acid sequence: CASSSVNQPQHF.

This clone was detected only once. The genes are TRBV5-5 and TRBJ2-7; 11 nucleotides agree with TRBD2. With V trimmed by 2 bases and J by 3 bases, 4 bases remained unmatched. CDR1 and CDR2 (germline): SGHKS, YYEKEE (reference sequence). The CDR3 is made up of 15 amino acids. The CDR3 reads CASSLSSGRSYEQYF. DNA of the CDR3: TGTGCCAGCAGCTTATCTAGCGGGAGGAGCTACGAGCAGTACTTC. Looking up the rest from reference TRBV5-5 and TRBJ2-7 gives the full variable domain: DAGVTQSPTHLIKTRGQQVTLRCSPISGHKSVSWYQQVLGQGPQFIFQYYEKEERGRGNFPDRFSARQFPNYSSELNVNALLLGDSALYLCASSLSSGRSYEQYFGPGTRLTVT.

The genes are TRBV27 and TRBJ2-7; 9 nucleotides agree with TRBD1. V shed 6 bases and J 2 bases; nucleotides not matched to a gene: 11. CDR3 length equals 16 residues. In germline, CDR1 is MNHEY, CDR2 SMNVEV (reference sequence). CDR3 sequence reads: CASSPRDREDAYEQYF. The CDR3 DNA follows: TGTGCCAGCAGCCCCAGGGACAGGGAGGACGCCTACGAGCAGTACTTC.

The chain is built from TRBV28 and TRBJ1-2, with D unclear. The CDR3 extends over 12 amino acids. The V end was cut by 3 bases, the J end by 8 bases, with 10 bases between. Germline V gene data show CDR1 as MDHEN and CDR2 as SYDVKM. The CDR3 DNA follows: TGTGCCAGCAGTTTGAGGGATGGAGGCTACACCTTC. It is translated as CASSLRDGGYTF.

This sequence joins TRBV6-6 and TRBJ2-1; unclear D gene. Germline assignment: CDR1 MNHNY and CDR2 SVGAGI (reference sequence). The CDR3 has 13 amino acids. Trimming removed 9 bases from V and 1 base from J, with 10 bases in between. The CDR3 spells CASFGGSYNEQFF. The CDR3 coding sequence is TGTGCCAGTTTCGGTGGTTCCTACAATGAGCAGTTCTTC.

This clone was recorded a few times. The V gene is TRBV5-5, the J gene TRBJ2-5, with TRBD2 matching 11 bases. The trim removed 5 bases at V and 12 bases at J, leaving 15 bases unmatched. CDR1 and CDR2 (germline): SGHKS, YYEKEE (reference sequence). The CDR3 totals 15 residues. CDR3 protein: CASRTLAGGWTNEYF. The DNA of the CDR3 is TGTGCCAGCAGAACGCTAGCGGGAGGTTGGACCAACGAGTACTTC.

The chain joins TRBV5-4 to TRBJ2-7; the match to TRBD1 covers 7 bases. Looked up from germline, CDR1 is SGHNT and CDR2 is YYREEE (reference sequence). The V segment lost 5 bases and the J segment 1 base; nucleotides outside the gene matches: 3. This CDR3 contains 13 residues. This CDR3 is CASSDRESYEQYF. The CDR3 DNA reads TGTGCCAGCAGTGACAGGGAGTCCTACGAGCAGTACTTC. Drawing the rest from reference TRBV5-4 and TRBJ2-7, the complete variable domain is ETGVTQSPTHLIKTRGQQVTLRCSSQSGHNTVSWYQQALGQGPQFIFQYYREEENGRGNFPPRFSGLQFPNYSSELNVNALELDDSALYLCASSDRESYEQYFGPGTRLTVT.

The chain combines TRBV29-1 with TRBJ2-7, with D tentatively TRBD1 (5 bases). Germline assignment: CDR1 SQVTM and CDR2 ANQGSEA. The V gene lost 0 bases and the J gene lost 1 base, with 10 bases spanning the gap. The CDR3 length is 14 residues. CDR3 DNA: TGCAGCGTTGAAGAAACAGGCAAATCCTACGAGCAGTACTTC. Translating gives CSVEETGKSYEQYF.

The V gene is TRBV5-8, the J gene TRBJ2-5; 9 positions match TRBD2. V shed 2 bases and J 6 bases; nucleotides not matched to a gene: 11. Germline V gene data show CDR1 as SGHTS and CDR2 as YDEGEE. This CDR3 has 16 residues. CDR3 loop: CASSFPGIAGAKTQYF. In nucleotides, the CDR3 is TGTGCCAGCAGCTTTCCCGGGATAGCGGGAGCCAAGACCCAGTACTTC.